This T cell receptor (beta chain) was sequenced for a study of T cell responses to AZD1222 COVID-19 vaccine. From germline, CDR1 is MNHEY and CDR2 SMNVEV (reference sequence). The CDR3 spans 15 residues. Losses at the gene ends were 1 base for V and 1 base for J; bases not matched to a gene: 3. The study's findings and limits: The CD4 TCRs associated with vaccination extended across spike and predominated at 160-218 and 743-854.

Points on this clone: The antigen is undetermined.

Generated by immunoSEQ multiplex PCR, the TCRdb table keeps only in-frame clones and is missing some. The table includes 40,000 to 55,000 clones, roughly 85% detected once. V gene TRBV27 combines with J gene TRBJ1-1; 7 bases align to TRBD1. The sample here was peripheral blood, taken 28 days after the second AZD1222 dose. The clonotype was recovered from an adult who received the AZD1222 COVID-19 vaccine. The chain's CDR3 is CASSLLGTENTEAFF. As DNA, the CDR3 is TGTGCCAGCAGTTTATTGGGGACAGAGAACACTGAAGCTTTCTTT.